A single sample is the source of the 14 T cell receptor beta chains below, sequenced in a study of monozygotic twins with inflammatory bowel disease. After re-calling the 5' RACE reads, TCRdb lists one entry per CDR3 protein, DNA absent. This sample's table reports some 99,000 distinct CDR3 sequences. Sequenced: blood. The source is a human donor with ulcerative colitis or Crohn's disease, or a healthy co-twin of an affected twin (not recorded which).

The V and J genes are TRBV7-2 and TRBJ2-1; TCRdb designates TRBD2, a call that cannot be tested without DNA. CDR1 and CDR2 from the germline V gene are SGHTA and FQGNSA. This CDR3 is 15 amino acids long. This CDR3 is CASSPSLAGGYEQFF.

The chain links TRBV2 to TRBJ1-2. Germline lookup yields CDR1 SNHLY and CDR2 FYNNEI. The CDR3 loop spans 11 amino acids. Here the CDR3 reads CASTYSSGYTF.

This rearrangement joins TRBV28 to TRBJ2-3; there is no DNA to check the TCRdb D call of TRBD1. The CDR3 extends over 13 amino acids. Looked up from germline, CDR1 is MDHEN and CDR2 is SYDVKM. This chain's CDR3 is CASSLTQGDTQYF. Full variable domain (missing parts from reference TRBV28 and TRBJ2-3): DVKVTQSSRYLVKRTGEKVFLECVQDMDHENMFWYRQDPGLGLRLIYFSYDVKMKEKGDIPEGYSVSREKKERFSLILESASTNQTSMYLCASSLTQGDTQYFGPGTRLTVL.

CDR3 protein: CASSSTVWGLPNYGYTF. J is TRBJ1-2 and V is TRBV18; TCRdb selects TRBD1, and the lack of DNA leaves this call unchecked. CDR3 length: 17 residues. The germline CDR1 and CDR2 sequences are KGHSH and LQKENI.

The CDR3 sequence: CASNRGRSDGYTF. This chain connects TRBV19 to TRBJ1-2; TCRdb's D call, TRBD1, is unchecked because there is no DNA. The CDR3 is 13 amino acids. Germline V gene data show CDR1 as LNHDA and CDR2 as SQIVND (reference sequence). The whole variable domain, remainder taken from reference TRBV19 and TRBJ1-2, is DGGITQSPKYLFRKEGQNVTLSCEQNLNHDAMYWYRQDPGQGLRLIYYSQIVNDFQKGDIAEGYSVSREKKESFPLTVTSAQKNPTAFYLCASNRGRSDGYTFGSGTRLTVV.

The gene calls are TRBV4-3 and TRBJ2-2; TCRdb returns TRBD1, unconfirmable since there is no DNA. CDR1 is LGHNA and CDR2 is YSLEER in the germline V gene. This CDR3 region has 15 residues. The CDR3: CASSQNRQETGELFF.

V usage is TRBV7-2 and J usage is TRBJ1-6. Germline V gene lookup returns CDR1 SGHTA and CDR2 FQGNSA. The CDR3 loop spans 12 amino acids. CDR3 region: CASSASGSPLHF.

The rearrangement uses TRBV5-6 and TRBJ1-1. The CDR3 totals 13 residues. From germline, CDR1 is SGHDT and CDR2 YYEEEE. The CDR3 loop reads CASSLVSNTEAFF.

The CDR3 region is CASSPRVVETQYF. The chain combines TRBV4-1 with TRBJ2-5; TCRdb's D call of TRBD2 is untestable without DNA. CDR3 length equals 13 residues. Germline CDR1 MGHRA, CDR2 YSYEKL.

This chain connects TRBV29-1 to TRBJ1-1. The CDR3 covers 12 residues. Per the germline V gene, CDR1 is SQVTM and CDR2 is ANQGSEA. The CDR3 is CSVGIVNTEAFF. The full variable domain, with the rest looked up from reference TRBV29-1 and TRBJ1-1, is SAVISQKPSRDICQRGTSLTIQCQVDSQVTMMFWYRQQPGQSLTLIATANQGSEATYESGFVIDKFPISRPNLTFSTLTVSNMSPEDSSIYLCSVGIVNTEAFFGQGTRLTVV.

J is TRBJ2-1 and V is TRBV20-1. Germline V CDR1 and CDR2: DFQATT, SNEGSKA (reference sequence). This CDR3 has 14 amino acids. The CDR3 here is CSARDRGSYNEQFF.

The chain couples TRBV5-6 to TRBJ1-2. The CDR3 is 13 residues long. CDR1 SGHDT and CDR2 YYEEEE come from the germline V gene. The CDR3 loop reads CASSLGRTYGYTF. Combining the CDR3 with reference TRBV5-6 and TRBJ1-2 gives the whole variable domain DAGVTQSPTHLIKTRGQQVTLRCSPKSGHDTVSWYQQALGQGPQFIFQYYEEEERQRGNFPDRFSGHQFPNYSSELNVNALLLGDSALYLCASSLGRTYGYTFGSGTRLTVV.

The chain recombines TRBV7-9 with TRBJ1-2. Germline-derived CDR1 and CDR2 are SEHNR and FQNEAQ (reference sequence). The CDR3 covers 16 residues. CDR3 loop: CASSSGQGSPNYGYTF.

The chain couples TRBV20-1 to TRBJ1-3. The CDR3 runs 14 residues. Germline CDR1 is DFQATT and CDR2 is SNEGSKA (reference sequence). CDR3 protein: CSARVANSANTIYF.